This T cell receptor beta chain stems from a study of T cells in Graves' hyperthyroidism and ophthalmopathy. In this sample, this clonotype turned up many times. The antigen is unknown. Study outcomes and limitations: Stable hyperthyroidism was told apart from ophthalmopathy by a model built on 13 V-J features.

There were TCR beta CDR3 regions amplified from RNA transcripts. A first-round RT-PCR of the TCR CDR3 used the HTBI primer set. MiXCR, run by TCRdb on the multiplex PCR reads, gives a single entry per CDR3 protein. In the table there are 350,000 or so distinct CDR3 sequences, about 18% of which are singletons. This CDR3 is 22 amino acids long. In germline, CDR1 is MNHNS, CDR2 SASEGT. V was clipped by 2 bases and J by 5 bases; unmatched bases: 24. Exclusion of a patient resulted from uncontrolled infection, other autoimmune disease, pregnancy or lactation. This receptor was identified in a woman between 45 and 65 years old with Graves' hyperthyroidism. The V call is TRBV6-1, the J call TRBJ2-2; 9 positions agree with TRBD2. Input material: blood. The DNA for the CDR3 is TGTGCCAGCAGTGAATTAGCTAGAATTGGCCTAGCGGGGAACAAATGGACCGGGGAGCTGTTTTTT. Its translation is CASSELARIGLAGNKWTGELFF.